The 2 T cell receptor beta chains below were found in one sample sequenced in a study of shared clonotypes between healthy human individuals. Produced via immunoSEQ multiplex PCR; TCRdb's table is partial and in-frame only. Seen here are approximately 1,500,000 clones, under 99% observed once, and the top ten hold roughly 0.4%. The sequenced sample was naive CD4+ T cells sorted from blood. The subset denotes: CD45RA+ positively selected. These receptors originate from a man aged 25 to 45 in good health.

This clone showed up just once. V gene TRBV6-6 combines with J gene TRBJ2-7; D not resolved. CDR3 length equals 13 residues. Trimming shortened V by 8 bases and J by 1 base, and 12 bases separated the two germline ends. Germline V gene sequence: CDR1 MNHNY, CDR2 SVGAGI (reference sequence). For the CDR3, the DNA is TGTGCCAGCCGGAACTACCGATCCTACGAGCAGTACTTC. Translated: CASRNYRSYEQYF.

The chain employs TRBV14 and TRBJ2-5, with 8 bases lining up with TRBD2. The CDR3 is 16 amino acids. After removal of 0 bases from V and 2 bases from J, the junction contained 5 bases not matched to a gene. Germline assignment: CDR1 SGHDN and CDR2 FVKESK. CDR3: CASSQDGTRGQETQYF. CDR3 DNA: TGTGCCAGCAGCCAAGACGGGACTAGAGGACAAGAGACCCAGTACTTC.